Listed below are T cell receptor beta chains from one sample, sequenced in a study of Ad26.COV2.S vaccination and SARS-CoV-2 variants. Here immunoSEQ multiplex PCR was the method, and the copy in TCRdb shows in-frame clones only, minus some. The table shows about 500,000 clones, with approximately 90% occurring only once. Sequencing was performed on peripheral blood, taken in a trial of Ad26.COV2.S vaccine versus placebo. The origin of the receptors is a person aged 18-65 years who received the Ad26.COV2.S COVID-19 vaccine or a placebo. Both conserved end residues are part of each CDR3. The order of the fields is CDR3 protein, CDR3 DNA, V gene, J gene, D gene, clone size, CDR3 length. The D gene is left open where the match is weak. Not all rows give a size; the values are once, few, many and, for expanded clones, a class.

CASNIGGSYEQYF	TGTGCCAGTAACATAGGCGGCTCCTACGAGCAGTACTTC	TRBV19	TRBJ2-7	.	.	13
CASRPKLAGAYNEQFF	TGCGCCAGCAGGCCGAAACTAGCGGGAGCCTACAATGAGCAGTTCTTC	TRBV5-1	TRBJ2-1	TRBD2	.	16
CASSLDPGFNYGYTF	TGTGCCAGCAGTTTGGATCCAGGATTTAACTATGGCTACACCTTC	TRBV28	TRBJ1-2	.	.	15
CASSPYFSPGQGARYGYTF	TGTGCCAGCTCACCCTACTTCTCCCCGGGACAGGGGGCGCGGTATGGCTACACCTTC	TRBV18	TRBJ1-2	TRBD1	.	19
CAWSGGGEETQYF	TGTGCCTGGAGCGGGGGTGGGGAAGAGACCCAGTACTTC	TRBV30	TRBJ2-5	.	.	13
CASLVEFLSYEQYF	TGTGCCAGCCTCGTAGAGTTTCTATCCTACGAGCAGTACTTC	TRBV12-1	TRBJ2-7	.	.	14
CASRLDRTNTGELFF	TGTGCCAGCAGATTGGACAGGACGAACACCGGGGAGCTGTTTTTT	TRBV5-4	TRBJ2-2	TRBD1	.	15
CASSYGQGLTEAFF	TGTGCCAGCAGTTATGGACAGGGGTTAACTGAAGCTTTCTTT	TRBV6-5	TRBJ1-1	TRBD1	.	14
CASSPPRGPETQYF	TGTGCCAGCTCACCACCGAGGGGGCCGGAGACCCAGTACTTC	TRBV18	TRBJ2-5	TRBD1	.	14
CASNTRAPRDNEQFF	TGTGCCAGCAATACGAGGGCCCCGAGGGACAATGAGCAGTTCTTC	TRBV6-5	TRBJ2-1	.	.	15
CATSDAADTQYF	TGTGCCACCAGTGACGCGGCGGATACGCAGTATTTT	TRBV24-1	TRBJ2-3	.	.	12
CASSFTRDSLIYEQYF	TGCGCCAGCAGCTTTACTAGGGACAGTCTAATCTACGAGCAGTACTTC	TRBV5-1	TRBJ2-7	TRBD1	.	16
CASSTGGQGARDTQYF	TGTGCCAGTAGTACCGGCGGACAGGGGGCTAGAGATACGCAGTATTTT	TRBV19	TRBJ2-3	TRBD1	.	16
CASSFGANYGYTF	TGTGCCAGCAGTTTCGGAGCTAACTATGGCTACACCTTC	TRBV27	TRBJ1-2	.	.	13
CASSLEGRRYGYTF	TGCGCCAGCAGCTTGGAAGGACGGCGCTATGGCTACACCTTC	TRBV5-1	TRBJ1-2	.	once	14
CASSGPRLADSTGELFF	TGTGCCAGTAGTGGGCCCAGACTAGCGGACTCCACCGGGGAGCTGTTTTTT	TRBV19	TRBJ2-2	TRBD2	.	17
CASSLRRDIVSDTQYF	TGTGCCAGCAGTTTGAGACGGGACATTGTCTCCGATACGCAGTATTTT	TRBV28	TRBJ2-3	.	.	16
CAWNVRSMNTEAFF	TGTGCCTGGAATGTTCGGTCGATGAACACTGAAGCTTTCTTT	TRBV30	TRBJ1-1	.	.	14
CASSYSFTSGSYEQYF	TGTGCCAGCAGTTACTCGTTCACTAGCGGGTCGTACGAGCAGTACTTC	TRBV6-5	TRBJ2-7	TRBD2	.	16
CASSPSGGFTQSSYNEQFF	TGTGCCAGCAGTCCAAGCGGGGGGTTTACTCAAAGCTCCTACAATGAGCAGTTCTTC	TRBV6-6	TRBJ2-1	TRBD2	.	19
CASSGSYRVTEAFF	TGTGCCAGCAGTGGATCGTACAGGGTAACTGAAGCTTTCTTT	TRBV2	TRBJ1-1	.	.	14
CASSLGRFYEQYF	TGTGCCAGCAGCCTCGGACGATTCTACGAGCAGTACTTC	TRBV11-3	TRBJ2-7	.	once	13
CASSLREGNEQFF	TGTGCCAGCAGCCTTAGGGAGGGCAATGAGCAGTTCTTC	TRBV3-1/TRBV3-2	TRBJ2-1	TRBD2	.	13
CASRLNAGQDTGELFF	TGTGCCAGCAGACTGAACGCAGGGCAGGACACCGGGGAGCTGTTTTTT	TRBV27	TRBJ2-2	.	.	16
CASSTSGGINEQFF	TGTGCCAGCAGCACGTCGGGGGGGATCAATGAGCAGTTCTTC	TRBV9	TRBJ2-1	TRBD2	.	14
CASSPFEEGAILANTEAFF	TGTGCCAGCTCACCTTTTGAAGAGGGGGCAATCTTGGCGAACACTGAAGCTTTCTTT	TRBV18	TRBJ1-1	TRBD1	.	19
CASSSGTANSPLHF	TGTGCCAGCAGCTCCGGGACAGCAAATTCACCCCTCCACTTT	TRBV7-9	TRBJ1-6	TRBD1	.	14
CASSLAVFSYNEQFF	TGTGCCAGCAGTCTAGCGGTGTTCTCCTACAATGAGCAGTTCTTC	TRBV6-5	TRBJ2-1	TRBD2	.	15
CASSQVQSSGNIIYF	TGTGCCAGCAGCCAAGTTCAGAGCTCTGGAAACATCATATATTTT	TRBV14	TRBJ1-3	.	.	15
CAIKTGNTIYF	TGTGCCATCAAGACCGGAAACACCATATATTTT	TRBV19	TRBJ1-3	.	.	11
CASSPGEHQPQHF	TGTGCCAGCTCACCAGGGGAGCATCAGCCCCAGCATTTT	TRBV18	TRBJ1-5	.	.	13
CASSARLAGHNYEQYF	TGTGCCAGCAGCGCCAGGCTAGCGGGGCACAACTACGAGCAGTACTTC	TRBV13	TRBJ2-7	TRBD2	.	16
CASSLGNSPLHF	TGTGCCAGCAGCTTAGGAAATTCACCCCTCCACTTT	TRBV7-9	TRBJ1-6	.	few	12
CASSYGGRGLTEAFF	TGTGCCAGCAGTTACGGCGGCAGGGGGCTAACTGAAGCTTTCTTT	TRBV6-6	TRBJ1-1	TRBD1	.	15
CASSPRTGGLSPDTIYF	TGTGCCAGTAGTCCTAGGACAGGGGGCCTCTCGCCGGACACCATATATTTT	TRBV19	TRBJ1-3	TRBD1	.	17
CASSVPPSGSRDTQYF	TGTGCCAGCAGTGTCCCTCCTAGCGGGAGCCGGGATACGCAGTATTTT	TRBV2	TRBJ2-3	TRBD2	.	16
CASSLTTGIMNTEAFF	TGTGCCAGCAGTTTAACGACAGGAATAATGAACACTGAAGCTTTCTTT	TRBV27	TRBJ1-1	.	.	16
CASSVDTSGKTQYF	TGTGCCAGCAGCGTAGATACTAGCGGGAAGACCCAGTACTTC	TRBV9	TRBJ2-5	TRBD2	.	14
CASRLQGSYNEQFF	TGTGCCAGCAGGTTACAGGGGTCCTACAATGAGCAGTTCTTC	TRBV5-8	TRBJ2-1	TRBD1	once	14
CASSDTGVMNTEAFF	TGTGCCAGCAGCGACACAGGAGTAATGAACACTGAAGCTTTCTTT	TRBV7-2	TRBJ1-1	.	.	15
CASSGSFSGNTIYF	TGTGCCAGCAGTGGCAGTTTCTCTGGAAACACCATATATTTT	TRBV2	TRBJ1-3	.	.	14
CASSFTPTGKNTEAFF	TGTGCCAGCAGTTTTACACCTACAGGAAAGAACACTGAAGCTTTCTTT	TRBV6-6	TRBJ1-1	.	once	16
CASSGNRDRDEQYF	TGTGCCAGCAGCGGCAACCGGGACAGGGACGAGCAGTACTTC	TRBV7-9	TRBJ2-7	TRBD1	few	14
CSARDRAEKLFF	TGCAGCGCCCGGGACAGGGCAGAAAAACTGTTTTTT	TRBV29-1	TRBJ1-4	TRBD1	.	12
CATRSGSGHEQYF	TGTGCCACCAGGAGTGGGTCGGGCCACGAGCAGTACTTC	TRBV24-1	TRBJ2-7	.	.	13
CATSDPRTSRNEQFF	TGTGCCACCAGTGACCCTCGGACTAGCCGGAATGAGCAGTTCTTC	TRBV24-1	TRBJ2-1	TRBD2	.	15
CASSEESFGYQPQHF	TGTGCCAGCAGTGAAGAAAGTTTTGGGTATCAGCCCCAGCATTTT	TRBV2	TRBJ1-5	.	.	15
CASSQASPGLTEQYF	TGCGCCAGCAGCCAGGCAAGCCCGGGGCTGACCGAGCAGTACTTC	TRBV4-1	TRBJ2-7	.	.	15
CASIISGGGYTF	TGTGCCAGCATCATTTCAGGGGGAGGCTACACCTTC	TRBV6-6	TRBJ1-2	TRBD1	.	12
CASSFFLGSNQPQHF	TGTGCCAGCAGCTTTTTCTTAGGTAGCAATCAGCCCCAGCATTTT	TRBV5-8	TRBJ1-5	.	once	15
CASSRGTLRFQETQYF	TGTGCCAGCAGCCGAGGGACACTTCGATTCCAAGAGACCCAGTACTTC	TRBV11-2	TRBJ2-5	.	.	16
CASSYSGGPSYNEQFF	TGTGCCAGCAGTTATTCTGGGGGGCCCTCCTACAATGAGCAGTTCTTC	TRBV6-6	TRBJ2-1	.	.	16
CASSILGGTDTQYF	TGTGCCAGTAGCATCCTGGGCGGCACAGATACGCAGTATTTT	TRBV19	TRBJ2-3	.	.	14
CASSQALNEQFF	TGTGCCAGCAGCCAAGCCTTGAATGAGCAGTTCTTC	TRBV3-1/TRBV3-2	TRBJ2-1	.	.	12
CASSETGAAFEAFF	TGTGCCAGCAGTGAAACCGGGGCAGCCTTTGAAGCTTTCTTT	TRBV2	TRBJ1-1	.	few	14